Given below is one TCR beta chain in context. The protocol was immunoSEQ multiplex PCR, while the TCRdb copy is restricted to in-frame clones and leaves out a portion. The sample consists of around 46,000 clones, approximately 86% of them appearing once. The V end lost 2 bases, the J end lost 9 bases, and 17 bases lay between the germline ends. Per the germline V gene, CDR1 is SGHDT and CDR2 is YYEEEE. This CDR3 contains 14 residues. These data are taken from a study of blood T cell repertoires in COVID-19. Turning to the study itself: PBMCs, B-cell-depleted T cells, or T cells provided the cDNA or gDNA that made up the material.

This sequence was found in a man aged 35-49 years with active COVID-19. Material for sequencing was peripheral blood. The chain uses TRBV5-6 and TRBJ2-5, with D maybe TRBD1 (5 bases). The CDR3 bases are TGTGCCAGCAGCTTCGGTAGACAGAGTAAGGCCCAGTACTTC. Amino acids: CASSFGRQSKAQYF.